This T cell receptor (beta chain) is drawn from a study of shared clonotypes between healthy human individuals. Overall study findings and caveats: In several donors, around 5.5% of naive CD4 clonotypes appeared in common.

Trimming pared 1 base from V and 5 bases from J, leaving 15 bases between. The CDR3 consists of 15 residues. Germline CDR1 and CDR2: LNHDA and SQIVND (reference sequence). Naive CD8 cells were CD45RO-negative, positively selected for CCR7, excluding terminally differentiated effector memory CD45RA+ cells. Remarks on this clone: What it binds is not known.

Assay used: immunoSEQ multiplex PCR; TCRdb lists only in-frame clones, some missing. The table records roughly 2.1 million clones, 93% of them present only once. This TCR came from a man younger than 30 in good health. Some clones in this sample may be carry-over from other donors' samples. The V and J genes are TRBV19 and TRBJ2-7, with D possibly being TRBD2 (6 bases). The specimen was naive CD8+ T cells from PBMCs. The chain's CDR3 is CASSIAQGGLHEQYF. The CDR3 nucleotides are TGTGCCAGTAGTATAGCGCAGGGAGGTCTCCACGAGCAGTACTTC.